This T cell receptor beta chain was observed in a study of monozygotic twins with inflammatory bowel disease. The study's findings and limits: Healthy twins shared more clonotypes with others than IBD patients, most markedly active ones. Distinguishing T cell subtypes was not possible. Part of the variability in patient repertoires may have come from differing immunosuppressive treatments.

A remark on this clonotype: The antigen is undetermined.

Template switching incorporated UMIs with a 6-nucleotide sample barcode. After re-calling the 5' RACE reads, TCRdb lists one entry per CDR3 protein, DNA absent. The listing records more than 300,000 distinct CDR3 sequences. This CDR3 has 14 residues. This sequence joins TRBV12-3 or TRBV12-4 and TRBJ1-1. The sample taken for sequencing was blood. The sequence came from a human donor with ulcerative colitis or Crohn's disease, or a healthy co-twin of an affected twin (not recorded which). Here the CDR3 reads CASSLRVEGTEAFF.